This TCR beta chain originates from a study of graft-versus-host responses after intestinal transplantation. Study-level information: Transplants given to recipients were multivisceral, liver-intestinal, or isolated intestinal. Anti-thymocyte globulin served as induction for all recipients, who then took tacrolimus and steroids for three to four years. Study outcomes and limitations: Peak levels of circulating GvH clones tracked with early post-transplant HvG declines.

V lost 5 bases to trimming and J lost 2 bases, with 16 bases between them. The germline V gene encodes CDR1 SNHLY and CDR2 FYNNEI. The CDR3 runs 16 residues. Comments on this clone: No antigen is known for it.

Profiled with immunoSEQ multiplex PCR; TCRdb holds only in-frame clones, not every one. The sample lists about 130,000 clones, approximately 92% occurring once. This sequence joins TRBV2 and TRBJ1-5, with D maybe TRBD1 (6 bases). The specimen comprised unstimulated CD4+ T cells sorted from spleen or lymph node cells, sampled before intestinal transplant. The clonotype was recovered from a human donor who received an intestinal transplant. In DNA, the CDR3 is TGTGCCAGCAGTTATGGGACATATGATGGCAATCAGCCCCAGCATTTT. Translating gives CASSYGTYDGNQPQHF.